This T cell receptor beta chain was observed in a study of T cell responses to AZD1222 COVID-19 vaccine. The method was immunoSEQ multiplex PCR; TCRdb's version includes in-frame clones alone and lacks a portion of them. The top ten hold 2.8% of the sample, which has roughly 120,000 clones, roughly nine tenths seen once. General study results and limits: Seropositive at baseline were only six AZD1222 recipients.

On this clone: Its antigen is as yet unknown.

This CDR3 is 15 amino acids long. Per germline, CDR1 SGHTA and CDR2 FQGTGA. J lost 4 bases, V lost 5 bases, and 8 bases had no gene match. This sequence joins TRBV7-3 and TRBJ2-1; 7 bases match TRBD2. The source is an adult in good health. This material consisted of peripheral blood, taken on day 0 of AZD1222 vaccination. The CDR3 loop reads CASSQGGSSYNEQFF. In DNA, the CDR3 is TGTGCCAGCAGCCAGGGAGGGTCCTCTTACAATGAGCAGTTCTTC.